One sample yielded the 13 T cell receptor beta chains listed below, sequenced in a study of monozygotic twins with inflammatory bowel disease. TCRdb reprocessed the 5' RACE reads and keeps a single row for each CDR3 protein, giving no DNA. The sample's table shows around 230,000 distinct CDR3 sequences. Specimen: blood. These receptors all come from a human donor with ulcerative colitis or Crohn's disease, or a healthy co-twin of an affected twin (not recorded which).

CDR3 region: CASSYSTLTVDNYGYTF. The chain couples TRBV6-5 to TRBJ1-2; TCRdb designates TRBD1, a call that cannot be tested without DNA. Germline-derived CDR1 and CDR2 are MNHEY and SVGAGI. This CDR3 is 17 amino acids long.

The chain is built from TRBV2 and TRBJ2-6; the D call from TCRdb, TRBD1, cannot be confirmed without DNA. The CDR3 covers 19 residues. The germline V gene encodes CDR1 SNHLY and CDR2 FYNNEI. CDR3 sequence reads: CASSEAGGWTSSGANVLTF.

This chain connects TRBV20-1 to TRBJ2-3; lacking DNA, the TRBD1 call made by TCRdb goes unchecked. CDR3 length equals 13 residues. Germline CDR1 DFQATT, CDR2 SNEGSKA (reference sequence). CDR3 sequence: CSEATGATDTQYF.

The CDR3 region is CATSDFGQGGGTDTQYF. The V and J genes are TRBV24-1 and TRBJ2-3; as DNA is missing, the TRBD1 call by TCRdb cannot be tested. CDR1 is KGHDR, CDR2 SFDVKD, per germline. This CDR3 has 17 amino acids.

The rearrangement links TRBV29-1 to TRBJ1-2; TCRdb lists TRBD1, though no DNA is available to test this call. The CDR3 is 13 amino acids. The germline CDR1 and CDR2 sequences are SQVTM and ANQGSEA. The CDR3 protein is CSVESRARYGYTF.

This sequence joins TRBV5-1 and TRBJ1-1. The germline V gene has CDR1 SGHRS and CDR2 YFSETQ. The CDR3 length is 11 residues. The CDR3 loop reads CASSWQGEAFF.

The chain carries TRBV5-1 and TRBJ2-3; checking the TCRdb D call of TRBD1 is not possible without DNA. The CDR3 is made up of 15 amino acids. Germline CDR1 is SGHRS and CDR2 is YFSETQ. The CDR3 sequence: CASSHGQGGTDTQYF.

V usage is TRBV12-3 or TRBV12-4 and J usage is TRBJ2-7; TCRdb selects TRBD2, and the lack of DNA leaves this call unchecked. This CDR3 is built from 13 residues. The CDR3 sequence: CASSTPATWEQYF.

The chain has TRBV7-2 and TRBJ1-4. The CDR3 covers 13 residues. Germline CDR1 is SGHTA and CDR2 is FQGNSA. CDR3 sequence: CASSAQQGGKLFF.

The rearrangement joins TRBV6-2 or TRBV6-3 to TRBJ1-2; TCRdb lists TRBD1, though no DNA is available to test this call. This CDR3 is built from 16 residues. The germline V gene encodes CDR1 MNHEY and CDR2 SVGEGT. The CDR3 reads CASTLEAWTARGGYTF.

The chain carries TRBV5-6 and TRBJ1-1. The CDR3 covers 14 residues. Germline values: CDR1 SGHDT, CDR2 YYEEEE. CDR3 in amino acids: CASSPVRANTEAFF.

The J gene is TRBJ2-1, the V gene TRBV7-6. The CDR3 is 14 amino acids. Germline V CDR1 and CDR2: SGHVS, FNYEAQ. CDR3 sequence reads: CASSQGGNYNEQFF.

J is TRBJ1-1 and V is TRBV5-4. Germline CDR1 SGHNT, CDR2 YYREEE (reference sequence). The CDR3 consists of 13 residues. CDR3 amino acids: CASSYLDNTEAFF.